This entry is about one T cell receptor (beta chain). The target antigen is unknown. The sample originates from a study of identical twins. Germline V gene data show CDR1 as SNHLY and CDR2 as FYNNEI. V was clipped by 2 bases and J by 3 bases, with 12 bases between them. The CDR3 has 15 amino acids. The cDNA had a unique molecular identifier and a template-switch universal primer site. A single record per CDR3 protein comes from TCRdb applying MiXCR to the 5' RACE reads. The sample holds approximately 1.8 million distinct CDR3 sequences; about 32% are singletons and the top ten take around 0.3%. General study findings and limits: Out-of-frame alpha sequences common to twins were enriched for low generation probability.

The origin of this receptor is a newborn girl in good health. The material sequenced was cord blood. This rearrangement joins TRBV2 to TRBJ2-3, with a possible D match to TRBD2 (6 bases). CDR3 nucleotides: TGTGCCAGCAGTGAAAACGGGAGAGGTACAGATACGCAGTATTTT. Residues: CASSENGRGTDTQYF.